This record looks at one TCR beta chain sequence and its context. This record comes from a study of early T cells in non-severe SARS-CoV-2 infection. Using its own MiXCR run on the 5' RACE reads, TCRdb lists one record per CDR3 protein. This table holds about 55,000 distinct CDR3 sequences, more than 6.5% found once. The receptor's source is an adult who was a healthcare worker with PCR-confirmed SARS-CoV-2 infection or an uninfected control (not recorded which). The source material was whole blood, sampled at baseline.

The CDR3 is CATSDRGVARETQYF. As DNA, the CDR3 is TGTGCCACCAGTGATCGGGGGGTCGCGAGAGAGACCCAGTACTTC. This chain links TRBV24-1 with TRBJ2-5; TRBD2 agrees at 7 bases. There are 15 residues in the CDR3. Per the germline V gene, CDR1 is KGHDR and CDR2 is SFDVKD. J was trimmed by 4 bases and V by 3 bases; bases with no gene match: 7.